This TCR beta chain was captured by sequencing in a study of blood T cells in healthy people across ages. V shed 1 base and J 6 bases; nucleotides not matched to a gene: 11. This CDR3 is 18 amino acids long. Germline CDR1 SGHTA, CDR2 FQGNSA. For this clonotype: Its antigen remains unidentified.

Findings and limits, study-wide: It was found that TCR beta diversity correlated strongly with the percentage of naive T cells.

A second PCR, run for about 7 to 11 cycles, used a sample-barcoded 5' primer plus a J-beta primer mix. TCRdb reprocessed the 5' RACE reads via MiXCR and lists one record per CDR3 protein. The sample consists of around 1.5 million distinct CDR3 sequences, approximately 32% of them appearing once. This receptor was obtained from a woman aged 25 to 39 in good health. The gene calls are TRBV7-2 and TRBJ2-1; 11 bases are a match to TRBD2. Input material: blood. In DNA form, the CDR3 reads TGTGCCAGCAGCTTAGTAAAGGCTAGCGGGAGGATGAGCAATGAGCAGTTCTTC. This encodes CASSLVKASGRMSNEQFF.